Following are 20 T cell receptor beta chains from one sample sequenced in a study of cytomegalovirus exposure and HLA in healthy donors. Both 60 Vbeta primers and 13 Jbeta primers went into the PCR. Libraries were prepared by immunoSEQ multiplex PCR; TCRdb keeps only in-frame clonotypes and omits some of them. The data show around 150,000 clones, 80% seen once. Sequenced material: PBMCs. The receptors were sampled from a male donor in good health and CMV-seropositive.

V usage is TRBV29-1 and J usage is TRBJ2-3; tentative D call: TRBD2 (6 bases). Per germline, CDR1 SQVTM and CDR2 ANQGSEA. The CDR3 contains 16 residues. Trimming removed 0 bases from V and 1 base from J, with 14 bases in between. The CDR3 DNA sequence: TGCAGCGTTGAAGATTCGCGCGGGGAACGCACAGATACGCAGTATTTT. Translation gives CSVEDSRGERTDTQYF.

The chain links TRBV9 to TRBJ2-7, with 7 bases that match TRBD2. V lost 3 bases, J lost 0 bases, and 3 bases stayed unmatched. CDR3 length: 14 residues. Germline values: CDR1 SGDLS, CDR2 YYNGEE. CDR3 protein: CASSGRESSYEQYF. The CDR3 DNA reads as TGTGCCAGCAGCGGGCGGGAGAGCTCCTACGAGCAGTACTTC.

The chain is built from TRBV28 and TRBJ2-7, with TRBD2 matching over 7 bases. The CDR3 runs to 14 residues. J was trimmed by 0 bases and V by 7 bases; bases with no gene match: 6. CDR1 MDHEN and CDR2 SYDVKM come from the germline V gene. CDR3 loop: CASNEGGSSYEQYF. The DNA for the CDR3 is TGTGCCAGCAACGAAGGCGGGAGCTCCTACGAGCAGTACTTC.

This chain uses TRBV29-1 with TRBJ1-2, with D uncertain. V lost 4 bases, J lost 8 bases, and 11 bases lay in between. There are 11 residues in the CDR3. Germline assignment: CDR1 SQVTM and CDR2 ANQGSEA. CDR3 amino acids: CSVGDLKGYTF. DNA of the CDR3: TGCAGCGTTGGTGACTTGAAGGGCTACACCTTC.

The V gene is TRBV9, the J gene TRBJ2-7; unclear D gene. CDR1 SGDLS and CDR2 YYNGEE come from the germline V gene. V gave up 0 bases and J gave up 4 bases, with 11 bases separating them. The CDR3 totals 14 residues. The CDR3 DNA is TGTGCCAGCAGCGTAGGCCTCGAGGTGTACGAGCAGTACTTC. Amino acids: CASSVGLEVYEQYF.

The chain is built from TRBV14 and TRBJ2-3; 7 nucleotides align to TRBD1. CDR1 is SGHDN and CDR2 is FVKESK in the germline V gene. This CDR3 is 16 amino acids long. J was trimmed by 0 bases and V by 3 bases; bases with no gene match: 6. The CDR3 region is CASSHRTGVSTDTQYF. The CDR3 DNA follows: TGTGCCAGCAGCCATAGGACAGGAGTAAGCACAGATACGCAGTATTTT. Based on the CDR3 plus reference TRBV14 and TRBJ2-3, the full variable domain is EAGVTQFPSHSVIEKGQTVTLRCDPISGHDNLYWYRRVMGKEIKFLLHFVKESKQDESGMPNNRFLAERTGGTYSTLKVQPAELEDSGVYFCASSHRTGVSTDTQYFGPGTRLTVL.

V gene TRBV6-1 combines with J gene TRBJ2-1; TRBD2 agrees at 11 bases. Germline-derived CDR1 and CDR2 are MNHNS and SASEGT. The CDR3 sequence is 15 residues long. V lost 8 bases and J lost 9; bases outside the gene matches: 12. In DNA form, the CDR3 reads TGTGCCAGCGCTCCCCGACTAGCGGGATATGGTGAGCAGTTCTTC. This encodes CASAPRLAGYGEQFF.

The chain combines TRBV10-3 with TRBJ2-6; D call uncertain. This CDR3 comprises 16 residues. The V gene's germline CDR1 is ENHRY and CDR2 SYGVKD. The germline V and J ends were trimmed by 7 bases and 0 bases, with 13 bases remaining between them. In nucleotides, the CDR3 is TGTGCCATCACCTCGTTGGTCGGCTCTGGGGCCAACGTCCTGACTTTC. Residues: CAITSLVGSGANVLTF.

Note on this clone: One end of the junction fails to match germline, which may point to a read error. The CDR3 DNA sequence: TGTGCCAGTTCGGGTGGCGGGAGTAAGACCAAGTACTTC. This gives the protein CASSGGGSKTKYF. This chain connects TRBV28 to TRBJ2-5; 7 nucleotides agree with TRBD2. Germline CDR1 and CDR2: MDHEN and SYDVKM. The CDR3 has 13 amino acids.

V and J are TRBV10-3 and TRBJ1-4, with TRBD1 matching over 7 bases. The V and J ends lost 10 bases and 3 bases, in that order; junction bases with no gene match: 5. The V gene's germline CDR1 is ENHRY and CDR2 SYGVKD. CDR3 size: 13 residues. This CDR3 is CASRQGPNEKLFF. Here the CDR3 DNA reads TGTGCCAGCCGACAGGGACCTAATGAAAAACTGTTTTTT.

This clone was counted a single time. The chain combines TRBV6-4 with TRBJ1-6; maybe TRBD1 (5 bases). The CDR3 sequence is 14 residues long. Per the germline V gene, CDR1 is MRHNA and CDR2 is SNTAGT. Deletions cut 4 bases from V and 9 bases from J, with 13 bases between. CDR3 in DNA: TGTGCCAGCAGTGTCACGCCCGGGGGTTCACCCCTCCACTTT. Translating gives CASSVTPGGSPLHF.

The gene calls are TRBV14 and TRBJ1-1, with D perhaps TRBD1 (5 bases). The length of the CDR3 is 15 residues. V was trimmed by 2 bases and J by 0 bases, leaving 10 bases between them. CDR1 is SGHDN and CDR2 is FVKESK in the germline V gene. The CDR3 loop is CASSQRGQVNTEAFF. The CDR3 DNA is TGTGCCAGCAGCCAAAGGGGCCAGGTGAACACTGAAGCTTTCTTT.

Turning to this clone: At one boundary the junction diverges from the germline segment, which might be a read error. This chain joins TRBV7-9 and TRBJ2-1, with 11 bases lining up with TRBD1. The CDR3 has 16 amino acids. Germline CDR1 reads SEHNR; CDR2 reads FQNEAQ (reference sequence). CDR3 in amino acids: CSSSRPGTGGKGEQFF. The CDR3 DNA reads as TGTTCCAGCAGCCGTCCAGGGACAGGGGGAAAAGGTGAGCAGTTCTTC.

The J gene is TRBJ2-2, the V gene TRBV19; D perhaps matches TRBD2 (6 bases). CDR1 and CDR2 (germline): LNHDA, SQIVND (reference sequence). The CDR3 is 17 residues long. V lost 5 bases and J lost 2, with 18 bases in between. Here the CDR3 DNA reads TGTGCCAGTAGTTCGGACCCCCGGGACTTTAACACCGGGGAGCTGTTTTTT. Translating gives CASSSDPRDFNTGELFF. Full variable domain (remainder filled in from reference TRBV19 and TRBJ2-2): DGGITQSPKYLFRKEGQNVTLSCEQNLNHDAMYWYRQDPGQGLRLIYYSQIVNDFQKGDIAEGYSVSREKKESFPLTVTSAQKNPTAFYLCASSSDPRDFNTGELFFGEGSRLTVL.

In this sample, this clone turned up a few times. The V call is TRBV7-9, the J call TRBJ2-3; 9 positions match TRBD2. The CDR3 totals 16 residues. V trimming: 5 bases; J trimming: 1 base; junction bases outside the gene matches: 7. From germline, CDR1 is SEHNR and CDR2 FQNEAQ (reference sequence). In nucleotides, the CDR3 is TGTGCCAGCAGCGACCTTCGGACTAGCGGCACAGATACGCAGTATTTT. It is translated as CASSDLRTSGTDTQYF.

The V call is TRBV9, the J call TRBJ1-1; TRBD1 matches at 10 bases. CDR3 length equals 13 residues. J gave up 7 bases and V 4 bases, and 4 bases lay outside the gene matches. Germline V CDR1 and CDR2: SGDLS, YYNGEE. The CDR3 loop reads CASSRDRGGEAFF. CDR3 nucleotide sequence: TGTGCCAGCAGCCGGGACAGGGGCGGTGAAGCTTTCTTT.

This clone was seen more than once but under ten times. The rearrangement joins TRBV6-5 to TRBJ2-1; 12 bases are a match to TRBD2. This CDR3 has 15 amino acids. Germline-derived CDR1 and CDR2 are MNHEY and SVGAGI. J was trimmed by 7 bases and V by 4 bases; bases with no gene match: 5. This chain's CDR3 is CASSWSLAGGNEQFF. The CDR3 coding sequence is TGTGCCAGCAGTTGGAGTCTAGCGGGGGGGAATGAGCAGTTCTTC.

This chain uses TRBV9 with TRBJ1-2; D gene unclear. Germline V CDR1 and CDR2: SGDLS, YYNGEE. The CDR3 sequence is 15 residues long. V gave up 0 bases and J gave up 0 bases, with 9 bases separating them. The CDR3 coding sequence is TGTGCCAGCAGCGTAGTTAGCGGACCTAACTATGGCTACACCTTC. The encoded protein is CASSVVSGPNYGYTF.

The V call is TRBV28, the J call TRBJ2-7, with a weak D call TRBD2 (5 bases). Germline loops: CDR1 MDHEN, CDR2 SYDVKM. This CDR3 has 14 residues. Trimming removed 3 bases from V and 4 bases from J, with 13 bases in between. The CDR3 here is CASSFVGNSYEQYF. The CDR3, as DNA: TGTGCCAGCAGTTTTGTCGGGAACTCGTACGAGCAGTACTTC.

This clone has more than one count but fewer than ten. V gene TRBV30 combines with J gene TRBJ2-3; tentatively, D is TRBD1 (5 bases). The CDR3 totals 14 residues. Germline CDR1 is GTSNPN and CDR2 is SVGIG (reference sequence). V was cut by 2 bases and J by 0 bases, with 9 bases left in between. The CDR3 sequence: CAWSRGFSTDTQYF. Written as DNA, the CDR3 is TGTGCCTGGAGTAGGGGCTTTAGCACAGATACGCAGTATTTT.